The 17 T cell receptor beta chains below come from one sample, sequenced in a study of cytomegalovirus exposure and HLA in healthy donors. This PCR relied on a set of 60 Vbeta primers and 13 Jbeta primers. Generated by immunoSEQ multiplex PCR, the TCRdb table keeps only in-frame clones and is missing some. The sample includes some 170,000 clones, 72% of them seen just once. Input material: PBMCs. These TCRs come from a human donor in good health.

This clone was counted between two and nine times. The CDR3 DNA is TGTGCCAGCAGTTTACTCCCCCTTTTAGCGGGGGGGCCCTACAATGAGCAGTTCTTC. Its translation: CASSLLPLLAGGPYNEQFF. This sequence joins TRBV27 and TRBJ2-1; 11 bases map to TRBD2. After removal of 2 bases from V and 2 bases from J, the junction contained 11 bases not matched to a gene. Germline assignment: CDR1 MNHEY and CDR2 SMNVEV (reference sequence). The CDR3 consists of 19 residues.

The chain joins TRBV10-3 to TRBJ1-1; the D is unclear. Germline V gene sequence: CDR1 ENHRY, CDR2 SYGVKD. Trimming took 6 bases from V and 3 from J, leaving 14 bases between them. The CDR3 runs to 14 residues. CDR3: CAISASSGHTEAFF. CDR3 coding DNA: TGTGCCATCAGCGCTTCCAGTGGGCACACTGAAGCTTTCTTT.

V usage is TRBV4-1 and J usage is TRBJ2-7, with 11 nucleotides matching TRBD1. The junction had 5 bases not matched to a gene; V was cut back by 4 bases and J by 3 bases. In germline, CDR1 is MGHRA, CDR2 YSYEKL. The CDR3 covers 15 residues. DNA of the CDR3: TGCGCCAGCAGCCCCGGGACAGGGGGAGTCTACGAGCAGTACTTC. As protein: CASSPGTGGVYEQYF.

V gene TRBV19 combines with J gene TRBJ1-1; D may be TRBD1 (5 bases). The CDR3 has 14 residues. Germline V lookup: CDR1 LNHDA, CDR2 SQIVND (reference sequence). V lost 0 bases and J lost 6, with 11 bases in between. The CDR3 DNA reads TGTGCCAGTAGTATAGATCTATTGGGGCCTGAAGCTTTCTTT. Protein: CASSIDLLGPEAFF.

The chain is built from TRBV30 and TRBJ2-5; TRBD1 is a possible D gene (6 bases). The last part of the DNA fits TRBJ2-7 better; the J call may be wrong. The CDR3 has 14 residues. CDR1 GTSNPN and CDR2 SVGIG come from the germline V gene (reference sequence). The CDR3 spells CAWRTTGNSYEQYF. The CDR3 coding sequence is TGTGCCTGGAGAACTACAGGGAATTCCTACGAGCAGTACTTC.

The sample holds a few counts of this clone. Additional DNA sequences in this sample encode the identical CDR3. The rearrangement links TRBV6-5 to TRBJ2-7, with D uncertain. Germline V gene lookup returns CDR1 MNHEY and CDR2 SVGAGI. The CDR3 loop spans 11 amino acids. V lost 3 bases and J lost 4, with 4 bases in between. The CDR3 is CASSYLYEQYF. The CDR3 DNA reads TGTGCCAGCAGTTATCTATACGAGCAGTACTTC.

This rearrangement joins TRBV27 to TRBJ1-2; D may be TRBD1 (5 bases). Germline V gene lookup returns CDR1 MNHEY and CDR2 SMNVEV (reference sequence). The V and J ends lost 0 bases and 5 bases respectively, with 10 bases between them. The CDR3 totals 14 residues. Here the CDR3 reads CASSLSAGLYGYTF. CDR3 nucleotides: TGTGCCAGCAGTTTATCGGCAGGGTTATATGGCTACACCTTC.

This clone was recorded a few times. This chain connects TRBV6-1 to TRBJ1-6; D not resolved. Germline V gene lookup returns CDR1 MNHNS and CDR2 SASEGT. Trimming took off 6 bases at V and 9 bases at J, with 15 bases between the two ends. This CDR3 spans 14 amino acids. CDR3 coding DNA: TGTGCCAGCAGCGATTTTAGTTGGAGTTCACCCCTCCACTTT. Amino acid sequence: CASSDFSWSSPLHF.

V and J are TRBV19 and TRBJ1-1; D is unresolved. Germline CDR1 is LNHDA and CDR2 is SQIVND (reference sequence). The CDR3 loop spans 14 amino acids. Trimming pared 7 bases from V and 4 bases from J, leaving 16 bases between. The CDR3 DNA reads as TGTGCCAGTATATCGTCCGGAAGAGGCACTGAAGCTTTCTTT. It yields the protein CASISSGRGTEAFF.

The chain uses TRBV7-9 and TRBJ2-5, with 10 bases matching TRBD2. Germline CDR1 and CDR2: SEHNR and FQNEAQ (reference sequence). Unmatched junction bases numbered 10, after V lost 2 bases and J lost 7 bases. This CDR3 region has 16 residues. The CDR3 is CASSLRASGGWWTQYF. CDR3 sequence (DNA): TGTGCCAGCAGCTTAAGGGCTAGCGGGGGTTGGTGGACCCAGTACTTC.

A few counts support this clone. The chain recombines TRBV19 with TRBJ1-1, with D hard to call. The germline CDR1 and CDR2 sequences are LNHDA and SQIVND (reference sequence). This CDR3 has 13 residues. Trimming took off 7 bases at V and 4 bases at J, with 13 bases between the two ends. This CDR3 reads CASTPGGSTEAFF. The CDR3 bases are TGTGCCAGTACCCCCGGAGGCAGCACTGAAGCTTTCTTT.

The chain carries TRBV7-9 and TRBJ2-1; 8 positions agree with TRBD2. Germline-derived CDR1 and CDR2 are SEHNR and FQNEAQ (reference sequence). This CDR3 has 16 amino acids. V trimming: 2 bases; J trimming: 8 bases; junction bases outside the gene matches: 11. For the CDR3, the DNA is TGTGCCAGCAGCTTAAGTCGGGGGGGCATTTTCCATGAGCAGTTCTTC. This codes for CASSLSRGGIFHEQFF.

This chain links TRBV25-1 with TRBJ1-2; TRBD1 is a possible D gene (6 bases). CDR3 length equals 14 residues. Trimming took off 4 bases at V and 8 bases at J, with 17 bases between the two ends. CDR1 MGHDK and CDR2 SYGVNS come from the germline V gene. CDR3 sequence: CASSARWAGAGYTF. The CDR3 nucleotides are TGTGCCAGCAGTGCCCGATGGGCAGGGGCCGGCTACACCTTC.

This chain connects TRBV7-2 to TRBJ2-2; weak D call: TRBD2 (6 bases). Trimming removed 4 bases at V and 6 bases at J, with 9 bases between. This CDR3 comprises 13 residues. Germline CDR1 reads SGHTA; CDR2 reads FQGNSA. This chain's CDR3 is CASSSQRAGELFF. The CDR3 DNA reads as TGTGCCAGCAGCTCCCAGCGGGCCGGGGAGCTGTTTTTT.

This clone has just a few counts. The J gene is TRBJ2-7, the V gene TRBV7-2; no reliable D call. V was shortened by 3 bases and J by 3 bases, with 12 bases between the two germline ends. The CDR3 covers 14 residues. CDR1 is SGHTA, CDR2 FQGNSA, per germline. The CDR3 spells CASSFAFSGYEQYF. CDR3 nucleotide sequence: TGTGCCAGCAGCTTTGCGTTTTCTGGCTACGAGCAGTACTTC. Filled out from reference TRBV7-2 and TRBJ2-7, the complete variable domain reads GAGVSQSPSNKVTEKGKDVELRCDPISGHTALYWYRQSLGQGLEFLIYFQGNSAPDKSGLPSDRFSAERTGGSVSTLTIQRTQQEDSAVYLCASSFAFSGYEQYFGPGTRLTVT.

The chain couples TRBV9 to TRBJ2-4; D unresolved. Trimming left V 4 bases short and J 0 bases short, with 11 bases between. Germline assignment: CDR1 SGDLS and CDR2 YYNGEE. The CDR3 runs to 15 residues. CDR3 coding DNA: TGTGCCAGCAGCTCCGCCGACATAGCCAAAAACATTCAGTACTTC. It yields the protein CASSSADIAKNIQYF.

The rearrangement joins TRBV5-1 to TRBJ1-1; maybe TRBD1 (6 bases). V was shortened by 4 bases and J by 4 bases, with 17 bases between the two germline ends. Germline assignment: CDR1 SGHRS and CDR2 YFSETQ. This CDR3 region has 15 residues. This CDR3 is CASSPTGTLGTEAFF. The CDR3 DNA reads TGCGCCAGCAGCCCAACAGGGACCCTAGGCACTGAAGCTTTCTTT.